Below, 28 T cell receptor beta chains from the same sample are listed, as sequenced in a study of control samples from healthy donors and cancer patients. Assay: immunoSEQ multiplex PCR; the TCRdb copy retains only in-frame clones and omits some. The sample has 130,000 or so clones, around 87% seen once. Sequencing was performed on blood. Receptors originate from a man in his fifties or sixties in good health.

V gene TRBV5-4 combines with J gene TRBJ1-2; TRBD1 matches at 7 bases. CDR3 length: 15 residues. After removal of 2 bases from V and 2 bases from J, the junction contained 6 bases not matched to a gene. CDR1 is SGHNT and CDR2 is YYREEE in the germline V gene (reference sequence). The CDR3 sequence: CASSFRQTGNYGYTF. CDR3 nucleotide sequence: TGTGCCAGCAGCTTCAGGCAGACAGGGAACTATGGCTACACCTTC.

The chain combines TRBV19 with TRBJ1-6, with 9 bases that match TRBD1. V trimming: 5 bases; J trimming: 9 bases; junction bases outside the gene matches: 8. Germline V gene lookup returns CDR1 LNHDA and CDR2 SQIVND (reference sequence). This CDR3 is 15 amino acids long. The CDR3 is CASSLNRGPASPLHF. The CDR3 bases are TGTGCCAGTAGTTTAAACAGGGGGCCGGCTTCACCCCTCCACTTT.

Only a few counts were recorded for this clone. The chain is built from TRBV3-1 (or the pseudogene TRBV3-2) and TRBJ2-7; 10 bases fit TRBD1. CDR1 and CDR2 (germline): LGHDT, YNNKEL (reference sequence). This CDR3 comprises 16 residues. The junction had 10 bases not matched to a gene; V was cut back by 5 bases and J by 3 bases. This CDR3 is CASSSKGQGNVYEQYF. The CDR3 DNA is TGTGCCAGCAGCTCTAAGGGACAGGGGAACGTCTACGAGCAGTACTTC.

The rearrangement joins TRBV5-4 to TRBJ2-3, with 10 bases that match TRBD2. Germline loops: CDR1 SGHNT, CDR2 YYREEE (reference sequence). The CDR3 is 15 residues long. With 1 base clipped from V and 6 bases from J, the junction kept 5 bases outside the gene matches. CDR3 sequence reads: CASSLWTSGIDTQYF. DNA for the CDR3: TGTGCCAGCAGCTTGTGGACTAGCGGTATCGATACGCAGTATTTT.

The V gene is TRBV5-4, the J gene TRBJ2-1, with 8 nucleotides matching TRBD2. Germline V gene data show CDR1 as SGHNT and CDR2 as YYREEE (reference sequence). V shed 0 bases and J 7 bases; nucleotides not matched to a gene: 6. The CDR3 sequence is 15 residues long. The CDR3 protein is CASSLDGGAENEQFF. In DNA, the CDR3 is TGTGCCAGCAGCTTGGACGGGGGGGCCGAAAATGAGCAGTTCTTC.

The gene calls are TRBV5-1 and TRBJ1-4; D not certain. V lost 2 bases, J lost 8 bases, and 13 bases lay in between. This CDR3 spans 14 amino acids. The V gene's germline CDR1 is SGHRS and CDR2 YFSETQ. The DNA of the CDR3 is TGCGCCAGCAGCTTTGGGAGCTCGGGGGAAAAACTGTTTTTT. It encodes CASSFGSSGEKLFF.

The chain employs TRBV2 and TRBJ1-5, with D unclear. Germline V CDR1 and CDR2: SNHLY, FYNNEI. The length of the CDR3 is 16 residues. Trimming cost V 5 bases and J 1 base, with 15 bases left between them. The CDR3 nucleotides are TGTGCCAGCAGTCTAGAGAGGGCGGCCAGCAATCAGCCCCAGCATTTT. Amino acid sequence: CASSLERAASNQPQHF. Full variable domain (outside the CDR3, taken from reference TRBV2 and TRBJ1-5): EPEVTQTPSHQVTQMGQEVILRCVPISNHLYFYWYRQILGQKVEFLVSFYNNEISEKSEIFDDQFSVERPDGSNFTLKIRSTKLEDSAMYFCASSLERAASNQPQHFGDGTRLSIL.

Only a few counts were recorded for this clone. The CDR3 here is CASSEGGGGYGYTF. The CDR3, as DNA: TGTGCCAGCAGTGAAGGGGGGGGTGGCTATGGCTACACCTTC. The chain employs TRBV6-1 and TRBJ1-2; maybe TRBD1 (5 bases). Trimming pared 1 base from V and 4 bases from J, leaving 10 bases between. In germline, CDR1 is MNHNS, CDR2 SASEGT. The CDR3 totals 14 residues.

The rearrangement links TRBV6-6 to TRBJ1-5; D unresolved. CDR3 size: 14 residues. Germline-derived CDR1 and CDR2 are MNHNY and SVGAGI (reference sequence). With 0 bases removed from V and 5 bases from J, the gap between germline ends came to 8 bases. CDR3: CASSYSAFYQPQHF. Here the CDR3 DNA reads TGTGCCAGCAGTTACTCCGCCTTTTATCAGCCCCAGCATTTT.

In DNA form, the CDR3 reads TGCGCCAGCAGTGAGTCGGGCCTAAACTATGGCTACACCTTC. It specifies CASSESGLNYGYTF. The chain links TRBV10-1 to TRBJ1-2, with D uncertain. V was clipped by 0 bases and J by 2 bases, with 7 bases between them. The CDR3 consists of 14 residues. Germline loops: CDR1 WNHNN, CDR2 SYGVQD (reference sequence).

V gene TRBV7-9 combines with J gene TRBJ1-4; D perhaps matches TRBD1 (5 bases). This CDR3 spans 15 amino acids. The V end was cut by 3 bases, the J end by 2 bases, with 10 bases between. CDR1 SEHNR and CDR2 FQNEAQ come from the germline V gene (reference sequence). The CDR3 here is CASSLGLTTNEKLFF. CDR3 sequence (DNA): TGTGCCAGCAGCTTGGGACTCACTACTAATGAAAAACTGTTTTTT.

The CDR3 DNA is TGCGCCAGCAGCCTAAGACAGGGGGCGCGGGGCACTGAAGCTTTCTTT. Translated: CASSLRQGARGTEAFF. The rearrangement links TRBV5-1 to TRBJ1-1; 10 positions agree with TRBD1. Germline loops: CDR1 SGHRS, CDR2 YFSETQ. This CDR3 region has 16 residues. The junction had 10 bases not matched to a gene; V was cut back by 4 bases and J by 4 bases.

The chain couples TRBV28 to TRBJ1-2; TRBD1 might be the D (6 bases). CDR1 is MDHEN and CDR2 is SYDVKM in the germline V gene. Trimming took 7 bases from V and 5 from J, leaving 17 bases between them. The CDR3 extends over 14 amino acids. The CDR3 is CASNPTGTPYGYTF. CDR3 sequence (DNA): TGTGCCAGCAATCCAACTGGGACACCTTATGGCTACACCTTC.

The chain is built from TRBV9 and TRBJ1-6; D gene ambiguous. The CDR3 has 15 amino acids. The V gene's germline CDR1 is SGDLS and CDR2 YYNGEE. V was shortened by 0 bases and J by 6 bases, with 10 bases between the two germline ends. The CDR3 loop is CASSVAFRGNSPLHF. CDR3 coding DNA: TGTGCCAGCAGCGTAGCTTTCCGGGGTAATTCACCCCTCCACTTT. The full variable domain, completed using reference TRBV9 and TRBJ1-6, is DSGVTQTPKHLITATGQRVTLRCSPRSGDLSVYWYQQSLDQGLQFLIQYYNGEERAKGNILERFSAQQFPDLHSELNLSSLELGDSALYFCASSVAFRGNSPLHFGNGTRLTVT.

This clone was recorded once. The chain joins TRBV5-6 to TRBJ1-2; a weak D match, TRBD1 (5 bases). This CDR3 comprises 12 residues. Germline V gene lookup returns CDR1 SGHDT and CDR2 YYEEEE. The germline V and J ends were trimmed by 6 bases and 5 bases, with 11 bases remaining between them. The CDR3 coding sequence is TGTGCCAGCACCAGTCAGGGTTATGGCTACACCTTC. Protein sequence: CASTSQGYGYTF.

The chain carries TRBV2 and TRBJ1-4; the D gene is possibly TRBD1 (6 bases). Germline lookup yields CDR1 SNHLY and CDR2 FYNNEI. This CDR3 spans 15 amino acids. V gave up 6 bases and J gave up 4 bases, with 15 bases separating them. CDR3 DNA sequence: TGTGCCAGCAGCAGGAGGGGGGGGGATAATGAAAAACTGTTTTTT. Its protein product is CASSRRGGDNEKLFF. Full variable domain (rest looked up from reference TRBV2 and TRBJ1-4): EPEVTQTPSHQVTQMGQEVILRCVPISNHLYFYWYRQILGQKVEFLVSFYNNEISEKSEIFDDQFSVERPDGSNFTLKIRSTKLEDSAMYFCASSRRGGDNEKLFFGSGTQLSVL.

The chain couples TRBV28 to TRBJ2-7; D gene uncertain. CDR3 size: 16 residues. V was shortened by 2 bases and J by 4 bases, with 18 bases between the two germline ends. The germline V gene has CDR1 MDHEN and CDR2 SYDVKM. CDR3: CASSLSSTRTQYEQYF. The CDR3 bases are TGTGCCAGCAGTTTAAGCTCCACCCGAACCCAATACGAGCAGTACTTC.

Only one count was recorded for this clone. This sequence joins TRBV6-1 and TRBJ1-6, with D hard to call. The CDR3 is made up of 15 amino acids. V shed 2 bases and J shed 4 bases, with 9 bases lying between them. The germline V gene has CDR1 MNHNS and CDR2 SASEGT. DNA of the CDR3: TGTGCCAGCAGTGAACGAACGGGGTATAATTCACCCCTCCACTTT. This encodes CASSERTGYNSPLHF.

This sequence joins TRBV7-3 and TRBJ2-5; D might be TRBD1 (6 bases). CDR1 SGHTA and CDR2 FQGTGA come from the germline V gene. The CDR3 has 15 residues. V lost 0 bases, J lost 5 bases, and 13 bases lay in between. As DNA, the CDR3 is TGTGCCAGCAGCTTAACGACAGGAGGTGGGGAGACCCAGTACTTC. Its translation: CASSLTTGGGETQYF.

The chain combines TRBV18 with TRBJ2-4; D might be TRBD1 (5 bases). The germline V and J ends were trimmed by 2 bases and 1 base, with 18 bases remaining between them. Looked up from germline, CDR1 is KGHSH and CDR2 is LQKENI. The CDR3 is 18 residues long. The CDR3 nucleotides read TGTGCCAGCTCACCAGCTACGCAGGGATCATCGGCCAAAAACATTCAGTACTTC. Residues: CASSPATQGSSAKNIQYF.

The chain recombines TRBV4-3 with TRBJ2-5; 11 positions match TRBD2. CDR1 LGHNA and CDR2 YSLEER come from the germline V gene. CDR3 length equals 18 residues. The V and J ends lost 4 bases and 1 base, in that order; junction bases with no gene match: 11. CDR3 amino acids: CASSPRGTSGGLQETQYF. DNA of the CDR3: TGCGCCAGCAGCCCCCGGGGAACTAGCGGGGGCCTCCAAGAGACCCAGTACTTC.

This chain connects TRBV7-9 to TRBJ2-7; D is unclear. CDR1 and CDR2 (germline): SEHNR, FQNEAQ (reference sequence). This CDR3 spans 11 amino acids. The V and J ends lost 1 base and 6 bases respectively, with 4 bases between them. CDR3 bases: TGTGCCAGCAGCTTAGTGGGCGAGCAGTACTTC. Its translation: CASSLVGEQYF. The variable domain in full, with the rest retrieved from reference TRBV7-9 and TRBJ2-7, is DTGVSQNPRHKITKRGQNVTFRCDPISEHNRLYWYRQTLGQGPEFLTYFQNEAQLEKSRLLSDRFSAERPKGSFSTLEIQRTEQGDSAMYLCASSLVGEQYFGPGTRLTVT.

V is TRBV28 and J is TRBJ1-6; the D is unclear. The CDR3 extends over 12 amino acids. The germline gives CDR1 MDHEN, CDR2 SYDVKM. V lost 7 bases to trimming and J lost 7 bases, with 8 bases between them. The CDR3 region has the DNA TGTGCCAGCACCCAGTTAAATTCACCCCTCCACTTT. It yields the protein CASTQLNSPLHF.

The chain has TRBV30 and TRBJ1-4; 9 bases line up with TRBD1. Germline CDR1 reads GTSNPN; CDR2 reads SVGIG (reference sequence). CDR3 length: 15 amino acids. V shed 7 bases, J shed 7 bases, and the junction held 13 bases outside the gene matches. The CDR3, as DNA: TGTGCCTCCTCCCGGCCCGGGACAGGGAGTGAAAAACTGTTTTTT. Its translation: CASSRPGTGSEKLFF.

The J gene is TRBJ2-7, the V gene TRBV21-1. TRBV21-1 is shown as a pseudogene. The CDR3 totals 15 residues. The CDR3 coding sequence is TGTGCCAGCAGCAATACTCACCGGGACCCCTACGAGCAGTACTTC. The encoded protein is CASSNTHRDPYEQYF.

The CDR3 region has the DNA TGTGCCAGCAGCCTAATGGACAGCGTGGGTCCACCCCTCCACTTT. Encoded protein: CASSLMDSVGPPLHF. The rearrangement uses TRBV7-2 and TRBJ1-6, with a weak D call TRBD1 (6 bases). The length of the CDR3 is 15 residues. CDR1 and CDR2 from the germline V gene are SGHTA and FQGNSA. Trimming took off 5 bases at V and 11 bases at J, with 19 bases between the two ends.

This clone was found a few times. V usage is TRBV7-9 and J usage is TRBJ1-6, with TRBD1 identical over 8 bases. The J segment lost 9 bases and the V segment lost 6 bases, leaving 7 bases of the junction unmatched. CDR3 length: 14 residues. Germline CDR1 is SEHNR and CDR2 is FQNEAQ (reference sequence). This CDR3 reads CASRTTGEASPLHF. The CDR3 nucleotides read TGTGCCAGCAGGACGACAGGGGAAGCTTCACCCCTCCACTTT.

The J gene is TRBJ1-3, the V gene TRBV5-1; no clear D. V was pared by 3 bases and J by 2 bases, with 15 bases between. The CDR3 extends over 16 amino acids. CDR1 and CDR2 from the germline V gene are SGHRS and YFSETQ. The CDR3 DNA sequence: TGCGCCAGCAGCTCACATTTTACTCAGACTGGAAACACCATATATTTT. It codes for CASSSHFTQTGNTIYF.